The 9 T cell receptor beta chains presented below share a single source sample, sequenced in a study of cytomegalovirus exposure and HLA in healthy donors. Here immunoSEQ multiplex PCR was the method, and the copy in TCRdb shows in-frame clones only, minus some. The sample comprises some 61,000 clones, around 97% of which are singletons, and roughly 1.6% rests with the top ten. The source material was PBMCs. The source is a young woman in good health and CMV-seropositive.

The rearrangement joins TRBV9 to TRBJ2-1; 7 nucleotides agree with TRBD2. The V segment lost 0 bases and the J segment 3 bases; nucleotides outside the gene matches: 3. The germline gives CDR1 SGDLS, CDR2 YYNGEE. This CDR3 has 15 residues. This CDR3 reads CASSVEASGYNEQFF. DNA for the CDR3: TGTGCCAGCAGCGTAGAGGCTAGCGGCTACAATGAGCAGTTCTTC.

The V and J genes are TRBV19 and TRBJ2-1; no reliable D call. V was pared by 3 bases and J by 3 bases, with 6 bases between. The germline CDR1 and CDR2 sequences are LNHDA and SQIVND (reference sequence). CDR3 length: 13 amino acids. The CDR3 bases are TGTGCCAGTAGTATGGCGGTCTACAATGAGCAGTTCTTC. It codes for CASSMAVYNEQFF. Full variable domain (missing parts from reference TRBV19 and TRBJ2-1): DGGITQSPKYLFRKEGQNVTLSCEQNLNHDAMYWYRQDPGQGLRLIYYSQIVNDFQKGDIAEGYSVSREKKESFPLTVTSAQKNPTAFYLCASSMAVYNEQFFGPGTRLTVL.

This clone was counted a single time. CDR3 nucleotide sequence: TGTGCCAGCAGCCCGGCAGGGAATGAGCAGTTCTTC. It encodes CASSPAGNEQFF. The chain uses TRBV11-2 and TRBJ2-1; possible D gene TRBD1, 5 bases. CDR3 size: 12 residues. Trimming removed 5 bases at V and 7 bases at J, with 9 bases between. CDR1 is SGHAT and CDR2 is FQNNGV in the germline V gene.

The chain recombines TRBV28 with TRBJ2-1; 12 nucleotides match TRBD2. This CDR3 comprises 15 residues. From germline, CDR1 is MDHEN and CDR2 SYDVKM. J lost 4 bases, V lost 5 bases, and 3 bases had no gene match. CDR3 nucleotide sequence: TGTGCCAGCAGTCACCTAGCGGGAGGGTACAATGAGCAGTTCTTC. The encoded protein is CASSHLAGGYNEQFF.

The chain couples TRBV11-2 to TRBJ2-1; no reliable D call. The CDR3 sequence is 13 residues long. CDR1 is SGHAT, CDR2 FQNNGV, per germline. With 4 bases removed from V and 9 bases from J, the gap between germline ends came to 13 bases. The CDR3 bases are TGTGCCAGCAGCTCTGATCATAGCACTGAGCAGTTCTTC. The encoded protein is CASSSDHSTEQFF. The entire variable domain, with the rest obtained from reference TRBV11-2 and TRBJ2-1, is as follows: EAGVAQSPRYKIIEKRQSVAFWCNPISGHATLYWYQQILGQGPKLLIQFQNNGVVDDSQLPKDRFSAERLKGVDSTLKIQPAKLEDSAVYLCASSSDHSTEQFFGPGTRLTVL.

The rearrangement uses TRBV27 and TRBJ1-5; D is uncertain. Per the germline V gene, CDR1 is MNHEY and CDR2 is SMNVEV (reference sequence). The CDR3 sequence is 9 residues long. Trimming removed 8 bases from V and 15 bases from J, with 11 bases in between. The CDR3 protein is CASAPAGHF. The DNA for the CDR3 is TGTGCCAGCGCGCCTGCGGGGCATTTT.

J is TRBJ1-5 and V is TRBV2, with D perhaps matching TRBD1 (5 bases). Trimming stripped 0 bases from V and 5 bases from J, with 14 bases between. This CDR3 region has 16 residues. Germline CDR1 and CDR2: SNHLY and FYNNEI. The CDR3 nucleotides read TGTGCCAGCAGTGAAGCGCTTCCCAGGGTTGATCAGCCCCAGCATTTT. This translates into CASSEALPRVDQPQHF. Looking up the rest from reference TRBV2 and TRBJ1-5 gives the full variable domain: EPEVTQTPSHQVTQMGQEVILRCVPISNHLYFYWYRQILGQKVEFLVSFYNNEISEKSEIFDDQFSVERPDGSNFTLKIRSTKLEDSAMYFCASSEALPRVDQPQHFGDGTRLSIL.

This chain links TRBV19 with TRBJ2-3, with TRBD2 identical over 8 bases. CDR1 and CDR2 from the germline V gene are LNHDA and SQIVND (reference sequence). Trimming removed 9 bases from V and 2 bases from J; junction bases left unmatched: 10. This CDR3 has 15 amino acids. The CDR3 loop is CASGDLAGYTDTQYF. The CDR3 DNA reads TGTGCCAGCGGGGACTTAGCGGGATACACAGATACGCAGTATTTT.

The chain carries TRBV4-1 and TRBJ2-4; 8 nucleotides agree with TRBD2. The CDR3 contains 20 residues. Germline V gives CDR1 MGHRA, CDR2 YSYEKL. Trimming cost V 4 bases and J 2 bases; bases outside gene matches: 19. The CDR3 sequence: CASSPQGFLAGVGPKNIQYF. CDR3 nucleotides: TGCGCCAGCAGCCCCCAGGGATTCCTAGCGGGCGTGGGGCCCAAAAACATTCAGTACTTC.